These T cell receptor beta chains were read from a single sample in a study of CD8 T cells in ankylosing spondylitis. MiXCR, run by TCRdb on the 5' RACE reads, gives a single entry per CDR3 protein. The data hold 800,000 to 900,000 distinct CDR3 sequences, with approximately 12% observed a single time. The sample taken for sequencing was blood, either unsorted or a sorted T cell fraction (not recorded which). All receptors come from a male donor with ankylosing spondylitis. Each CDR3 is given with its conserved first and last residue. The D gene is left open where the match is weak. Clone size is stated in some rows and not others, as once, few, many or a class when expanded.

TRBJ1-1,-,TRBD1,14,TRBV25-1,TGTGCCACCAGGGGACAGGGGTGGGATGCTGAAGCTTTCTTT,CATRGQGWDAEAFF
TRBJ1-5,-,-,13,TRBV30,TGTGCCTGGGCCGACATTAGCAATCAGCCCCAGCATTTT,CAWADISNQPQHF
TRBJ1-4,-,TRBD1,13,TRBV20-1,TGCAGTGCTAGGGGACAGGGATTCGAAAAACTGTTTTTT,CSARGQGFEKLFF
TRBJ1-6,-,TRBD1,14,TRBV5-1,TGCGCCAGCAGCCAGGGACAGGTTAATTCACCCCTCCACTTT,CASSQGQVNSPLHF
TRBJ2-3,-,-,15,TRBV24-1,TGTGCCACCAGTGATTCGAGGGTTGACACAGATACGCAGTATTTT,CATSDSRVDTDTQYF
TRBJ1-1,many,-,14,TRBV7-2,TGTGCCAGCAGCTTCTCCGGGTCGAACACTGAAGCTTTCTTT,CASSFSGSNTEAFF
TRBJ2-3,few,TRBD2,18,TRBV4-2,TGTGCCAGCAGCCAAGAAACGGGACTAGCGGGGAGCACAGATACGCAGTATTTT,CASSQETGLAGSTDTQYF
TRBJ2-2,-,TRBD2,17,TRBV5-4,TGTGCCAGCAGCCGGACTAGCGGGAGCGCAAACACCGGGGAGCTGTTTTTT,CASSRTSGSANTGELFF
TRBJ2-5,many,TRBD2,17,TRBV5-1,TGCGCCAGCAGCAAACTCCGGGACGCGGGAGGCCAAGAGACCCAGTACTTC,CASSKLRDAGGQETQYF
TRBJ2-5,-,-,15,TRBV12-3/TRBV12-4,TGTGCCAGCAGTTTACGCAGGGGCGACCAAGAGACCCAGTACTTC,CASSLRRGDQETQYF
TRBJ2-7,-,TRBD1,15,TRBV20-1,TGCAGTGCTATATCACCCGGGACAGGTTCCTACGAGCAGTACTTC,CSAISPGTGSYEQYF
TRBJ2-7,-,-,16,TRBV7-9,TGTGCCAGCAGTTCGATATCCGGGACACCAAGGCCCGAGCAGTACTTC,CASSSISGTPRPEQYF
TRBJ1-1,few,-,15,TRBV5-1,TGCGCCAGCAGCTTGGTGGGTGGGGTAGACACTGAAGCTTTCTTT,CASSLVGGVDTEAFF
TRBJ1-5,many,-,15,TRBV7-2,TGTGCCAGCAGCTTAGCCAGGGACGGCAATCAGCCCCAGCATTTT,CASSLARDGNQPQHF
TRBJ1-2,-,-,13,TRBV12-3/TRBV12-4,TGTGCCAGCGGGAGGGACACTAACTATGGCTACACCTTC,CASGRDTNYGYTF
TRBJ1-5,few,-,15,TRBV5-5,TGTGCCAGCAGCCTTCCAGACTTAAGCAATCAGCCCCAGCATTTT,CASSLPDLSNQPQHF
TRBJ1-1,-,-,14,TRBV10-3,TGTGCCATCAGTGAGTCGATTGGGGTGACTGAAGCTTTCTTT,CAISESIGVTEAFF
TRBJ2-1,-,-,17,TRBV20-1,TGCAGTGCTAGAGATCTAAGCAGGGAGTTCACAGACAATGAGCAGTTCTTC,CSARDLSREFTDNEQFF
TRBJ1-2,many,-,12,TRBV12-3/TRBV12-4,TGTGCCAGCAGTTTCAGACCTCGGGGCTACACCTTC,CASSFRPRGYTF
TRBJ2-3,few,TRBD2,16,TRBV5-1,TGCGCCAGCAGCTTGCTTGTGTCGGGAGGGACTGATACGCAGTATTTT,CASSLLVSGGTDTQYF
TRBJ2-1,many,-,15,TRBV5-5,TGTGCCAGCACTCTCGGGGCTACAGGGATCATGAGAAAGTTCTTC,CASTLGATGIMRKFF
TRBJ1-1,few,TRBD1,14,TRBV6-1,TGTGCCAGCAAATGGGACAGGGTGGGGACTGAAGCTTTCTTT,CASKWDRVGTEAFF
TRBJ2-7,-,-,15,TRBV18,TGTGCCAGCTCACCATTTTCGCGACCATCCTACGAGCAGTACTTC,CASSPFSRPSYEQYF
TRBJ2-5,many,TRBD1,13,TRBV29-1,TGCAGCGAGGGGGCCTACCGGGGAGAGACCCAGTACTTC,CSEGAYRGETQYF
TRBJ2-7,-,-,16,TRBV11-3,TGTGCCAGCAGCTTAAGGTATGGAGGGCGGTCCTACGAGCAGTACTTC,CASSLRYGGRSYEQYF
TRBJ2-2,-,-,16,TRBV7-2,TGTGCCAGCAGCTTACTCGGGAGAGCGAACACCGGGGAGCTGTTTTTT,CASSLLGRANTGELFF
TRBJ1-1,few,-,15,TRBV11-2,TGTGCCAGCAGCACCTGGACAGACTTGAACACTGAAGCTTTCTTT,CASSTWTDLNTEAFF
TRBJ2-7,-,-,11,TRBV20-1,TGCAGTGCTTCCTCCCGGCAAGAGCAGTACTTC,CSASSRQEQYF
TRBJ2-1,-,-,15,TRBV20-1,TGCAGTGCTCTACAAGGTACAGTCTCCTACAATGAGCAGTTCTTC,CSALQGTVSYNEQFF
TRBJ1-4,many,TRBD1,15,TRBV7-2,TGTGCCAGCAGCGGTCAGGGACAGCCTAATGAAAAACTGTTTTTT,CASSGQGQPNEKLFF
TRBJ2-7,-,-,12,TRBV6-6,TGTGCCCTTGGAGGGCCGTCCTACGAGCAGTACTTC,CALGGPSYEQYF
TRBJ1-1,few,-,14,TRBV27,TGTGCCAGCAGTCTCCACGACGGGAACACTGAAGCTTTCTTT,CASSLHDGNTEAFF
TRBJ1-1,many,-,13,TRBV7-9,TGTGCCAGCAGCTCAACCTTAGGCACTGAAGCTTTCTTT,CASSSTLGTEAFF
TRBJ2-7,few,-,14,TRBV6-2/TRBV6-3,TGTGCCAGCAGTTCAAACATCCTCTCCTACGAGCAGTACTTC,CASSSNILSYEQYF
TRBJ1-4,few,TRBD1,15,TRBV28,TGTGCCAGCAGTGCAGGGGGCGAGGCTAATGAAAAACTGTTTTTT,CASSAGGEANEKLFF
TRBJ2-7,few,-,12,TRBV7-9,TGTGCCAGCAGCCCGCAGGGTCCCAAGCAGTACTTC,CASSPQGPKQYF
TRBJ2-3,-,TRBD2,16,TRBV20-1,TGCAGTGCCCAGGGCATACTAGCGGGGGCCACAGATACGCAGTATTTT,CSAQGILAGATDTQYF
TRBJ2-7,-,-,15,TRBV5-1,TGCGCCAGCAGCTTGGAAGCAGGGAAGCTCCTCGAGCAGTACTTC,CASSLEAGKLLEQYF
TRBJ2-1,few,TRBD2,16,TRBV10-3,TGTGCCATCAGTGAGTCGGGCGGGAGCTCCTACAATGAGCAGTTCTTC,CAISESGGSSYNEQFF
TRBJ2-3,few,-,15,TRBV5-1,TGCGCCAGCAGTCACGGGACGCCTTTCACAGATACGCAGTATTTT,CASSHGTPFTDTQYF
TRBJ2-3,many,-,14,TRBV7-2,TGTGCCAGCAGCTTAGCGCGAAGCACAGATACGCAGTATTTT,CASSLARSTDTQYF
TRBJ2-5,-,TRBD1,13,TRBV2,TGTGCCAGCCCCAGGGACAGGGGTGAGACCCAGTACTTC,CASPRDRGETQYF
TRBJ2-2,-,TRBD1,16,TRBV24-1,TGTGCCACCAGTGACCATAGGACAGGGGACACCGGGGAGCTGTTTTTT,CATSDHRTGDTGELFF
TRBJ2-5,-,-,15,TRBV10-3,TGTGCCATCAGTGCCCCTAGCGCAGGAGGAGAGACCCAGTACTTC,CAISAPSAGGETQYF
TRBJ2-3,-,TRBD2,17,TRBV5-1,TGCGCCAGCAGCTTGGGACTAGCGGGCGCTCAGACAGATACGCAGTATTTT,CASSLGLAGAQTDTQYF
TRBJ1-5,few,-,12,TRBV20-1,TGCAGTGCTAGAGATCGGGGTCAGCCCCAGCATTTT,CSARDRGQPQHF
TRBJ1-1,-,-,12,TRBV18,TGTGCCAGCTCATCCCTGATCGGGGAAGCTTTCTTT,CASSSLIGEAFF
TRBJ2-5,-,-,13,TRBV28,TGTGCCAGCAGTTTTTGGGAGAAAGAGACCCAGTACTTC,CASSFWEKETQYF
TRBJ2-7,-,-,14,TRBV6-1,TGTGCCAGCAGGAGGACCCTCTCCTCCTACGAGCAGTACTTC,CASRRTLSSYEQYF